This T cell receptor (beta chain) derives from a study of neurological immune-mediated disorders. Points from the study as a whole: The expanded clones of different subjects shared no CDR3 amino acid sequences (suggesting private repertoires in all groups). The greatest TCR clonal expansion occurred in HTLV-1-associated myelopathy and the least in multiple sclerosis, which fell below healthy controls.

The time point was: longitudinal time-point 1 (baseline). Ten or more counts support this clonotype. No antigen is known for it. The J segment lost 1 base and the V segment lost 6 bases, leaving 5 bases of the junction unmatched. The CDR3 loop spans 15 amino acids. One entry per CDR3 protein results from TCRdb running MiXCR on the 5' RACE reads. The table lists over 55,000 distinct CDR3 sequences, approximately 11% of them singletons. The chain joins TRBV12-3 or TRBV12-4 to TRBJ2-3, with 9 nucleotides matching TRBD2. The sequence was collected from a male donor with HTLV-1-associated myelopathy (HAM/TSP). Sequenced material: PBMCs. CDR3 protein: CASSRLAARTDTQYF. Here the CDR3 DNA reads TGTGCCAGCAGCAGACTAGCGGCACGCACAGATACGCAGTATTTT.